What follows are 21 T cell receptor beta chains derived from one specimen sequenced in a study of blood T cell repertoires in COVID-19. The protocol was immunoSEQ multiplex PCR, while the TCRdb copy is restricted to in-frame clones and leaves out a portion. This table has roughly 78,000 clones, over 65% appearing once. Input material: peripheral blood. The receptors were gathered from a woman aged 80 or older with acute or convalescent COVID-19.

The rearrangement links TRBV6-5 to TRBJ2-5, with D possibly matching TRBD2 (5 bases). This CDR3 has 15 amino acids. V shed 8 bases and J shed 2 bases, with 18 bases lying between them. In germline, CDR1 is MNHEY, CDR2 SVGAGI. The CDR3 spells CASQLQYGRQETQYF. The CDR3 bases are TGTGCCAGCCAACTCCAATATGGGAGACAAGAGACCCAGTACTTC.

V usage is TRBV2 and J usage is TRBJ2-7; 7 nucleotides align to TRBD1. CDR3 length equals 14 residues. Germline CDR1 is SNHLY and CDR2 is FYNNEI. V lost 6 bases, J lost 5 bases, and 10 bases stayed unmatched. As DNA, the CDR3 is TGTGCCAGCAGCGCTGACAGGGTGCTTCACGAGCAGTACTTC. Translated: CASSADRVLHEQYF.

The chain employs TRBV6-5 and TRBJ1-1, with a tentative D call TRBD1 (5 bases). CDR1 is MNHEY, CDR2 SVGAGI, per germline. The CDR3 length is 16 residues. Trimming shortened V by 2 bases and J by 4 bases, and 17 bases separated the two germline ends. CDR3 loop: CASSYALGRSSTEAFF. The CDR3, as DNA: TGTGCCAGCAGTTACGCTCTGGGGCGAAGCAGCACTGAAGCTTTCTTT.

This chain links TRBV7-9 with TRBJ2-2; D is unclear. The CDR3 is made up of 15 amino acids. Germline V gene data show CDR1 as SEHNR and CDR2 as FQNEAQ (reference sequence). V was trimmed by 6 bases and J by 0 bases, leaving 11 bases between them. CDR3 coding DNA: TGTGCCAGCAGTTCTCCAGCGACGAACACCGGGGAGCTGTTTTTT. Translated: CASSSPATNTGELFF.

The gene calls are TRBV5-4 and TRBJ2-3; TRBD2 aligns across 8 bases. This CDR3 region has 14 residues. The junction had 7 bases not matched to a gene; V was cut back by 9 bases and J by 1 base. CDR1 is SGHNT, CDR2 YYREEE, per germline (reference sequence). CDR3 sequence: CATTGTRGTDTQYF. CDR3 bases: TGTGCCACTACGGGGACTAGGGGCACAGATACGCAGTATTTT.

This clone was detected only once. V and J are TRBV7-3 and TRBJ2-1; maybe TRBD2 (6 bases). The germline CDR1 and CDR2 sequences are SGHTA and FQGTGA. V was cut by 5 bases and J by 7 bases, with 12 bases left in between. The CDR3 has 13 amino acids. The CDR3 is CASSPGTLNEQFF. CDR3 coding DNA: TGTGCCAGCAGCCCCGGGACTTTAAATGAGCAGTTCTTC.

This chain uses TRBV30 with TRBJ2-7, with D perhaps matching TRBD2 (6 bases). The ends were cut back, 1 base at V and 8 bases at J, with 12 bases in the middle. The CDR3 runs 12 residues. Looked up from germline, CDR1 is GTSNPN and CDR2 is SVGIG (reference sequence). The CDR3 here is CAWSAGTSQQYF. As DNA, the CDR3 is TGTGCCTGGAGTGCCGGGACTTCACAGCAGTACTTC.

This CDR3 is CATSTGQGVDTEAFF. As DNA, the CDR3 is TGTGCCACCAGTACAGGACAGGGGGTCGACACTGAAGCTTTCTTT. The chain joins TRBV24-1 to TRBJ1-1, with 10 bases matching TRBD1. Germline-derived CDR1 and CDR2 are KGHDR and SFDVKD. The CDR3 sequence is 15 residues long. With 6 bases clipped from V and 3 bases from J, the junction kept 6 bases outside the gene matches.

The chain links TRBV4-1 to TRBJ1-1; no firm D call. Germline CDR1 reads MGHRA; CDR2 reads YSYEKL. Trimming pared 8 bases from V and 0 bases from J, leaving 10 bases between. This CDR3 region has 13 residues. The CDR3 bases are TGCGCCAGCTCCGTTTCCCTGAACACTGAAGCTTTCTTT. Protein: CASSVSLNTEAFF.

The chain links TRBV6-4 to TRBJ1-5; possible D gene TRBD1, 5 bases. The CDR3 extends over 13 amino acids. CDR1 MRHNA and CDR2 SNTAGT come from the germline V gene. V gave up 3 bases and J gave up 5 bases, with 8 bases separating them. The CDR3 DNA sequence: TGTGCCAGCAGTGAACAGGCAGATCAGCCCCAGCATTTT. Protein product: CASSEQADQPQHF.

The chain employs TRBV12-3 or TRBV12-4 and TRBJ2-7; D is possibly TRBD2 (5 bases). CDR3 length equals 13 residues. Trimming left V 2 bases short and J 5 bases short, with 10 bases between. The CDR3 sequence is CASSLSGRDEQYF. DNA of the CDR3: TGTGCCAGCAGTTTAAGCGGAAGGGACGAGCAGTACTTC.

The rearrangement links TRBV5-1 to TRBJ2-3; 12 bases are shared with TRBD2. The CDR3 covers 15 residues. J gave up 4 bases and V 4 bases, and 4 bases lay outside the gene matches. Germline V gene sequence: CDR1 SGHRS, CDR2 YFSETQ. The CDR3 here is CASSLGLAGSDTQYF. In DNA form, the CDR3 reads TGCGCCAGCAGCCTTGGACTAGCGGGGTCAGATACGCAGTATTTT.

The genes are TRBV2 and TRBJ1-6; 8 positions agree with TRBD1. CDR1 is SNHLY and CDR2 is FYNNEI in the germline V gene. This CDR3 has 14 residues. Trimming cost V 11 bases and J 12 bases; bases outside gene matches: 15. The CDR3 spells CASRGTGMHLPLHF. The DNA of the CDR3 is TGTGCCTCCAGAGGGACAGGAATGCATTTACCCCTCCACTTT.

The J gene is TRBJ2-1, the V gene TRBV27, with 7 bases aligning to TRBD2. J was trimmed by 10 bases and V by 5 bases; bases with no gene match: 8. Germline V gene sequence: CDR1 MNHEY, CDR2 SMNVEV (reference sequence). This CDR3 is 13 amino acids long. Here the CDR3 reads CASSPAERDEQFF. CDR3 in DNA: TGTGCCAGCAGTCCGGCTGAGCGGGACGAGCAGTTCTTC.

The chain couples TRBV27 to TRBJ2-7; D is uncertain. The V end lost 6 bases, the J end lost 3 bases, and 6 bases lay between the germline ends. The CDR3 is 11 residues long. From germline, CDR1 is MNHEY and CDR2 SMNVEV (reference sequence). The CDR3 protein is CASRSNYEQYF. DNA of the CDR3: TGTGCCAGCAGATCCAACTACGAGCAGTACTTC.

This rearrangement joins TRBV5-1 to TRBJ2-7; the D gene is possibly TRBD1 (5 bases). Trimming shortened V by 2 bases and J by 1 base, and 7 bases separated the two germline ends. Germline assignment: CDR1 SGHRS and CDR2 YFSETQ. The CDR3 runs to 13 residues. This CDR3 reads CASSFDSSYEQYF. The CDR3 bases are TGCGCCAGCAGCTTTGACAGTTCCTACGAGCAGTACTTC.

This sequence joins TRBV2 and TRBJ2-3, with a possible D match to TRBD1 (6 bases). Germline lookup yields CDR1 SNHLY and CDR2 FYNNEI. This CDR3 region has 15 residues. V lost 8 bases and J lost 1, with 16 bases in between. Here the CDR3 reads CASVFPGQRTDTQYF. CDR3 in DNA: TGTGCCAGCGTCTTCCCTGGACAGCGCACAGATACGCAGTATTTT. Supplemented by reference TRBV2 and TRBJ2-3, the full variable domain reads EPEVTQTPSHQVTQMGQEVILRCVPISNHLYFYWYRQILGQKVEFLVSFYNNEISEKSEIFDDQFSVERPDGSNFTLKIRSTKLEDSAMYFCASVFPGQRTDTQYFGPGTRLTVL.

There are a few counts of this clone. The V call is TRBV11-3, the J call TRBJ1-1, with TRBD1 identical over 12 bases. The length of the CDR3 is 18 residues. The trim removed 1 base at V and 10 bases at J, leaving 16 bases unmatched. Looked up from germline, CDR1 is SGHNT and CDR2 is YENEEA. The CDR3 DNA sequence: TGTGCCAGCAGCTTAGGGAACCGGGACAGGGGGCTGCGGATCGGAGCTTTCTTT. Protein sequence: CASSLGNRDRGLRIGAFF.

V gene TRBV6-2 or TRBV6-3 combines with J gene TRBJ1-2; the D is unclear. V was cut by 2 bases and J by 8 bases, with 12 bases left in between. The germline gives CDR1 MNHEY, CDR2 SVGEGT. CDR3 length: 13 residues. The CDR3 nucleotides are TGTGCCAGCAGTTACGGCCAGACGGGGGGCTACACCTTC. It codes for CASSYGQTGGYTF.

The chain couples TRBV5-4 to TRBJ1-2; D possibly corresponds to TRBD1 (5 bases). This CDR3 is 15 amino acids long. Germline V gene data show CDR1 as SGHNT and CDR2 as YYREEE (reference sequence). Trimming cost V 0 bases and J 2 bases, with 11 bases left between them. This CDR3 is CASSLAGRENYGYTF. In nucleotides, the CDR3 is TGTGCCAGCAGCTTGGCGGGGCGGGAAAACTATGGCTACACCTTC.

The chain uses TRBV11-2 and TRBJ2-1, with 10 positions matching TRBD2. The CDR3 contains 16 residues. The germline V gene has CDR1 SGHAT and CDR2 FQNNGV. Losses at the gene ends were 5 bases for V and 7 bases for J; bases not matched to a gene: 11. The CDR3 nucleotides are TGTGCCAGCAGCCGAGGAGGCAGCGGGAGGGCGAATGAGCAGTTCTTC. This translates into CASSRGGSGRANEQFF.